The 25 T cell receptor beta chains in this list originate from one sample, sequenced in a study of cytomegalovirus exposure and HLA in healthy donors. PCR amplification relied on 60 Vbeta primers (plus 13 Jbeta primers). Measured with immunoSEQ multiplex PCR; TCRdb has only the in-frame clones, and not every one. The sample includes over 150,000 clones, around 70% of them seen just once. Sequenced input: PBMCs. These receptor sequences come from a man aged 25-40 years in good health and CMV-seronegative.

This chain links TRBV5-1 with TRBJ1-4; D remains unclear. The length of the CDR3 is 13 residues. CDR1 is SGHRS, CDR2 YFSETQ, per germline. Trimming shortened V by 5 bases and J by 8 bases, and 13 bases separated the two germline ends. The CDR3 spells CASRPQEGEKLFF. CDR3 nucleotide sequence: TGCGCCAGCAGACCCCAAGAGGGCGAAAAACTGTTTTTT. The entire variable domain, with the rest obtained from reference TRBV5-1 and TRBJ1-4, is as follows: KAGVTQTPRYLIKTRGQQVTLSCSPISGHRSVSWYQQTPGQGLQFLFEYFSETQRNKGNFPGRFSGRQFSNSRSEMNVSTLELGDSALYLCASRPQEGEKLFFGSGTQLSVL.

The chain employs TRBV19 and TRBJ2-4, with 8 bases identical to TRBD1. This CDR3 comprises 14 residues. V gave up 3 bases and J gave up 4 bases; unmatched junction bases: 2. CDR1 LNHDA and CDR2 SQIVND come from the germline V gene (reference sequence). The CDR3 sequence is CASSIQGAKNIQYF. The CDR3 DNA is TGTGCCAGTAGTATCCAGGGGGCGAAAAACATTCAGTACTTC.

This clone came up once. This chain joins TRBV29-1 and TRBJ2-5; 9 bases agree with TRBD2. CDR1 SQVTM and CDR2 ANQGSEA come from the germline V gene. The V gene end was trimmed by 6 bases and the J gene end by 5 bases; junction bases not matched to a gene: 4. This CDR3 is 12 amino acids long. The CDR3, as DNA: TGCAGCGTCGGGACTAGCATGGAGACCCAGTACTTC. Translated: CSVGTSMETQYF.

The genes are TRBV4-3 and TRBJ1-5, with D perhaps TRBD1 (6 bases). Germline CDR1 and CDR2: LGHNA and YSLEER. V lost 4 bases, J lost 3 bases, and 10 bases lay in between. CDR3 length: 14 residues. In DNA form, the CDR3 reads TGCGCCAGCAGCCCCGACAGGAACAATCAGCCCCAGCATTTT. Translation: CASSPDRNNQPQHF.

The genes are TRBV30 and TRBJ2-6; D is uncertain. CDR1 and CDR2 from the germline V gene are GTSNPN and SVGIG (reference sequence). This CDR3 spans 16 amino acids. V shed 0 bases and J shed 0 bases, with 9 bases lying between them. The CDR3 loop reads CAWSVRSSSGANVLTF. In DNA, the CDR3 is TGTGCCTGGAGTGTAAGGAGTAGCTCTGGGGCCAACGTCCTGACTTTC.

The chain employs TRBV19 and TRBJ1-2, with TRBD1 matching 7 bases. The CDR3 is 14 amino acids. V lost 4 bases and J lost 2; bases outside the gene matches: 4. Germline assignment: CDR1 LNHDA and CDR2 SQIVND (reference sequence). The CDR3 is CASSKTTGNYGYTF. CDR3 DNA: TGTGCCAGTAGTAAAACGACAGGGAACTATGGCTACACCTTC.

The V call is TRBV5-1, the J call TRBJ1-2; 11 bases line up with TRBD1. V trimming: 3 bases; J trimming: 4 bases; junction bases outside the gene matches: 5. This CDR3 region has 15 residues. Germline values: CDR1 SGHRS, CDR2 YFSETQ. CDR3 in amino acids: CASSSGTGGTYGYTF. The DNA of the CDR3 is TGCGCCAGCAGCTCAGGGACAGGGGGAACCTATGGCTACACCTTC. The full variable domain, rest sourced from reference TRBV5-1 and TRBJ1-2, is KAGVTQTPRYLIKTRGQQVTLSCSPISGHRSVSWYQQTPGQGLQFLFEYFSETQRNKGNFPGRFSGRQFSNSRSEMNVSTLELGDSALYLCASSSGTGGTYGYTFGSGTRLTVV.

The gene calls are TRBV2 and TRBJ2-5, with a tentative D call TRBD2 (5 bases). V lost 0 bases, J lost 2 bases, and 10 bases lay in between. The CDR3 sequence is 15 residues long. CDR1 and CDR2 from the germline V gene are SNHLY and FYNNEI. This CDR3 is CASSEATSGQETQYF. As DNA, the CDR3 is TGTGCCAGCAGTGAAGCTACCAGCGGTCAAGAGACCCAGTACTTC. Based on the CDR3 plus reference TRBV2 and TRBJ2-5, the full variable domain is EPEVTQTPSHQVTQMGQEVILRCVPISNHLYFYWYRQILGQKVEFLVSFYNNEISEKSEIFDDQFSVERPDGSNFTLKIRSTKLEDSAMYFCASSEATSGQETQYFGPGTRLLVL.

The rearrangement uses TRBV5-1 and TRBJ1-1; TRBD1 matches 11 bases. Germline V gene data show CDR1 as SGHRS and CDR2 as YFSETQ. CDR3 size: 15 residues. The ends lost 4 bases at V and 5 bases at J; junction bases unmatched: 7. In DNA form, the CDR3 reads TGCGCCAGCAGCGCAGGACAGGGGGCTCCTACTGAAGCTTTCTTT. This gives the protein CASSAGQGAPTEAFF.

V is TRBV5-4 and J is TRBJ2-5; 8 bases fit TRBD2. V shed 4 bases, J shed 4 bases, and the junction held 15 bases outside the gene matches. The CDR3 length is 17 residues. Germline lookup yields CDR1 SGHNT and CDR2 YYREEE (reference sequence). This CDR3 is CASSKSLQRGPPETQYF. The CDR3 nucleotides are TGTGCCAGCAGCAAGTCCCTCCAGCGGGGGCCCCCAGAGACCCAGTACTTC.

The genes are TRBV4-3 and TRBJ1-1, with 8 bases identical to TRBD1. CDR3 size: 16 residues. Germline V gives CDR1 LGHNA, CDR2 YSLEER. After removal of 0 bases from V and 5 bases from J, the junction contained 8 bases not matched to a gene. This CDR3 is CASSQDPAGGTTEAFF. As DNA, the CDR3 is TGCGCCAGCAGCCAAGATCCGGCAGGGGGCACGACTGAAGCTTTCTTT.

The rearrangement uses TRBV5-1 and TRBJ2-7; D might be TRBD1 (6 bases). CDR3 length: 15 residues. The V and J ends lost 2 bases and 6 bases respectively, with 18 bases between them. The germline gives CDR1 SGHRS, CDR2 YFSETQ. This CDR3 is CASSLRVAGEGEQYF. In DNA, the CDR3 is TGCGCCAGCAGCTTAAGGGTGGCAGGGGAAGGCGAGCAGTACTTC.

The chain couples TRBV29-1 to TRBJ1-1; 9 bases line up with TRBD1. The V gene's germline CDR1 is SQVTM and CDR2 ANQGSEA. The length of the CDR3 is 13 residues. Unmatched junction bases numbered 9, after V lost 7 bases and J lost 6 bases. Written as DNA, the CDR3 is TGCAGCGCTGTGACAGGGGGTAGGTCTGAAGCTTTCTTT. This sequence encodes CSAVTGGRSEAFF.

This clone has only a few counts. This chain connects TRBV19 to TRBJ2-2; D might be TRBD2 (5 bases). Looked up from germline, CDR1 is LNHDA and CDR2 is SQIVND (reference sequence). This CDR3 contains 14 residues. V lost 6 bases to trimming and J lost 3 bases, with 11 bases between them. The CDR3 region has the DNA TGTGCCAGTAGGACTACCTCTTACACCGGGGAGCTGTTTTTT. Translation: CASRTTSYTGELFF.

The chain combines TRBV19 with TRBJ2-5, with D possibly TRBD2 on 6 matching bases. This CDR3 is built from 15 residues. Between the trimmed V and J ends, which lost 5 bases and 3 bases, there was a span of 16 bases. Germline V gene data show CDR1 as LNHDA and CDR2 as SQIVND (reference sequence). The CDR3 protein is CASSHGAPSEETQYF. The CDR3, as DNA: TGTGCCAGTAGTCACGGGGCCCCTAGCGAAGAGACCCAGTACTTC.

CDR3 in DNA: TGTGCCAGCAGTGAGGGACAGCAAGAGACCCAGTACTTC. Its protein is CASSEGQQETQYF. The rearrangement links TRBV2 to TRBJ2-5, with 7 bases matching TRBD1. The CDR3 length is 13 residues. Germline CDR1 SNHLY, CDR2 FYNNEI. With 3 bases clipped from V and 2 bases from J, the junction kept 0 bases outside the gene matches.

The chain combines TRBV9 with TRBJ2-5; a weak D match, TRBD1 (5 bases). The CDR3 is 13 residues long. Looked up from germline, CDR1 is SGDLS and CDR2 is YYNGEE. Trimming pared 2 bases from V and 2 bases from J, leaving 7 bases between. The chain's CDR3 is CASSVDRQETQYF. As DNA, the CDR3 is TGTGCCAGCAGCGTCGACAGACAAGAGACCCAGTACTTC.

This clone showed up just a few times. The chain has TRBV28 and TRBJ2-5; perhaps TRBD2 as D (6 bases). Germline CDR1 is MDHEN and CDR2 is SYDVKM. This CDR3 region has 15 residues. The ends were cut back, 6 bases at V and 10 bases at J, with 24 bases in the middle. In DNA, the CDR3 is TGTGCCAGCAGCCCACCCGGGACTCCCCAGTGGAGCCAGTACTTC. This encodes CASSPPGTPQWSQYF. The whole variable domain, remainder taken from reference TRBV28 and TRBJ2-5, is DVKVTQSSRYLVKRTGEKVFLECVQDMDHENMFWYRQDPGLGLRLIYFSYDVKMKEKGDIPEGYSVSREKKERFSLILESASTNQTSMYLCASSPPGTPQWSQYFGPGTRLLVL.

This chain links TRBV28 with TRBJ1-1; D remains ambiguous. Between the trimmed V and J ends, which lost 7 bases and 0 bases, there was a span of 15 bases. Germline V gene data show CDR1 as MDHEN and CDR2 as SYDVKM. The CDR3 is 15 amino acids. The CDR3 here is CASKANRQMNTEAFF. In DNA form, the CDR3 reads TGTGCCAGCAAGGCGAACAGACAAATGAACACTGAAGCTTTCTTT.

The chain couples TRBV5-4 to TRBJ1-3; TRBD1 agrees at 9 bases. The CDR3 is 17 amino acids. The V segment lost 0 bases and the J segment 0 bases; nucleotides outside the gene matches: 4. Germline V lookup: CDR1 SGHNT, CDR2 YYREEE (reference sequence). The CDR3 DNA reads TGTGCCAGCAGCTTGGGGGGGACAGGGATCTCTGGAAACACCATATATTTT. Amino acids: CASSLGGTGISGNTIYF.

V gene TRBV6-5 combines with J gene TRBJ1-5; 7 bases map to TRBD1. V shed 5 bases and J 1 base; nucleotides not matched to a gene: 5. The CDR3 runs 15 residues. In germline, CDR1 is MNHEY, CDR2 SVGAGI. The CDR3 here is CASSATGLSNQPQHF. In nucleotides, the CDR3 is TGTGCCAGCAGTGCGACAGGGTTGAGCAATCAGCCCCAGCATTTT.

The rearrangement uses TRBV5-4 and TRBJ2-4; TRBD2 is a possible D gene (5 bases). Germline values: CDR1 SGHNT, CDR2 YYREEE (reference sequence). The V gene lost 0 bases and the J gene lost 9 bases, with 13 bases spanning the gap. The CDR3 is 14 amino acids. Here the CDR3 reads CASSLDWLGSIQYF. In DNA, the CDR3 is TGTGCCAGCAGCTTGGATTGGCTGGGGAGCATTCAGTACTTC. Together with reference TRBV5-4 and TRBJ2-4, the CDR3 gives the full variable domain: ETGVTQSPTHLIKTRGQQVTLRCSSQSGHNTVSWYQQALGQGPQFIFQYYREEENGRGNFPPRFSGLQFPNYSSELNVNALELDDSALYLCASSLDWLGSIQYFGAGTRLSVL.

As to this clone: Possible read error: a much larger clone is one base away. This CDR3 is also generated by other DNA sequences in the sample. This chain links TRBV9 with TRBJ2-2; TRBD1 matches 8 bases. With 5 bases clipped from V and 1 base from J, the junction kept 1 base outside the gene matches. Germline V gives CDR1 SGDLS, CDR2 YYNGEE. The CDR3 runs 14 residues. The CDR3 loop is CASSGTGNTGELFF. The CDR3 coding sequence is TGTGCCAGCAGTGGGACAGGGAACACCGGGGAGCTGTTTTTT.

This chain links TRBV2 with TRBJ2-1; D might be TRBD2 (5 bases). Trimming took 2 bases from V and 8 from J, leaving 19 bases between them. The germline V gene encodes CDR1 SNHLY and CDR2 FYNNEI. This CDR3 has 16 amino acids. Here the CDR3 reads CASSEIGRAGIDEQFF. The DNA for the CDR3 is TGTGCCAGCAGTGAAATAGGGCGGGCCGGGATTGATGAGCAGTTCTTC.

CDR3 nucleotides: TGTGCCAGCAGCTTAGTCTCCGGGAGGACTGAAGCTTTCTTT. It is translated as CASSLVSGRTEAFF. This sequence joins TRBV7-9 and TRBJ1-1; D not certain. Germline CDR1 reads SEHNR; CDR2 reads FQNEAQ (reference sequence). V was clipped by 1 base and J by 5 bases, with 11 bases between them. The CDR3 totals 14 residues.